These 25 T cell receptor beta chains share one sample of origin, sequenced in a study of tumor-infiltrating lymphocytes in primary liver carcinoma. Making TCR beta cDNA involved approximately 480 ng total RNA and a constant-region primer. Researchers made the TCR beta libraries by running three nested multiplex PCR rounds with slightly modified ARM-PCR. A C-beta reverse primer and TRBV1-TRBV30 forward primers served in each of the first two PCR rounds, at ten to eleven cycles apiece. TCRdb re-analysed the multiplex PCR reads in MiXCR, keeping a single row per CDR3 protein. The table lists about 120,000 distinct CDR3 sequences, less than 80% of them singletons. Extraction of RNA together with DNA used about 17-30 mg of unsorted bulk tissue. Source material: liver tumor tissue from sampling region 1. Subset described: tumor region T1, superior pole. Receptors were obtained from a woman in her fifties or sixties with primary liver carcinoma and hepatitis B virus infection.

Comment on this clonotype: Because it lacks the conserved phenylalanine or tryptophan at the end, this CDR3 is likely a read error. The rearrangement links TRBV6-2 or TRBV6-3 to TRBJ2-7; 11 bases fit TRBD2. The CDR3 extends over 15 amino acids. Looked up from germline, CDR1 is MNHEY and CDR2 is SVGEGT. V gave up 6 bases and J gave up 2 bases; unmatched junction bases: 6. The CDR3 nucleotides are TGTGCCAGCAGGGACGGGACTAGCGGCACCTACGAGCAGTACCTC. Protein: CASRDGTSGTYEQYL.

Comments on this clonotype: This may stem from a read error, because a much larger clone lies one nucleotide away. This chain joins TRBV28 and TRBJ1-2; TRBD1 aligns across 10 bases. CDR3 length equals 16 residues. Germline V lookup: CDR1 MDHEN, CDR2 SYDVKM. Trimming took 3 bases from V and 6 from J; bases not matched to a gene: 10. CDR3 DNA sequence: TGTGCCAGCAGTTTCGGGACAGGGGCGGGGGTTAATGGCTACACCTTC. This encodes CASSFGTGAGVNGYTF.

This chain uses TRBV11-3 with TRBJ2-1; perhaps TRBD2 as D (5 bases). This CDR3 has 15 residues. V lost 9 bases and J 9 bases, leaving 24 bases between the germline ends. The germline V gene has CDR1 SGHNT and CDR2 YENEEA. The CDR3 sequence: CASTLAAAARAEQFF. DNA for the CDR3: TGTGCCAGTACCTTGGCAGCGGCTGCCCGGGCTGAGCAGTTCTTC.

This clonotype was detected many times. The J gene is TRBJ2-3, the V gene TRBV6-2 or TRBV6-3, with 7 bases lining up with TRBD2. The CDR3 spans 13 residues. The J segment lost 10 bases and the V segment lost 7 bases, leaving 11 bases of the junction unmatched. Germline CDR1 MNHEY, CDR2 SVGEGT. The CDR3 region has the DNA TGTGCCAGCACCCCAAACGAAGCGGGACCGCAGTATTTT. Amino acid sequence: CASTPNEAGPQYF.

This clonotype was found many times. V usage is TRBV7-9 and J usage is TRBJ2-3, with D possibly TRBD2 on 5 matching bases. Germline V gene lookup returns CDR1 SEHNR and CDR2 FQNEAQ (reference sequence). The V end lost 5 bases, the J end lost 2 bases, and 11 bases lay between the germline ends. The CDR3 has 14 amino acids. CDR3 region: CASSPSGSTDTQYF. The CDR3 DNA reads as TGTGCCAGCAGCCCCAGCGGATCCACAGATACGCAGTATTTT.

This clonotype was detected many times. V is TRBV6-6 and J is TRBJ2-1; D uncertain. The ends were cut back, 6 bases at V and 12 bases at J, with 15 bases in the middle. Germline CDR1 reads MNHNY; CDR2 reads SVGAGI (reference sequence). The CDR3 has 12 amino acids. The CDR3 bases are TGTGCCAGCAGCCACACAGATCTCGGGCAGTTCTTC. It translates to CASSHTDLGQFF.

This chain joins TRBV28 and TRBJ1-1; 7 bases map to TRBD1. Germline V gene data show CDR1 as MDHEN and CDR2 as SYDVKM. CDR3 length: 22 amino acids. Unmatched junction bases numbered 22, after V lost 0 bases and J lost 0 bases. The DNA of the CDR3 is TGTGCCAGCAGTTTATGGTGGGAGGGGGGGGGACAGAGGCCCTCCATGAACACTGAAGCTTTCTTT. It specifies CASSLWWEGGGQRPSMNTEAFF.

Note on this clonotype: This may come from a read error, since a much larger clone is one base off. The chain links TRBV12-3 or TRBV12-4 to TRBJ1-5; D ambiguous. The CDR3 sequence is 17 residues long. The CDR3 coding sequence is TGTGCCGGCAGCCCAATCCTTGAGGCAGGCAGCAATCAGCCCCAGCATTTT. It encodes CAGSPILEAGSNQPQHF.

On this clonotype: Mismatch with germline at one junction end may stem from a read error. This chain links TRBV11-2 with TRBJ2-5, with 8 positions matching TRBD2. The CDR3 sequence is 14 residues long. Germline CDR1 is SGHAT and CDR2 is FQNNGV. CDR3 protein: CTSRFYQAGETQYF. The CDR3 bases are TGTACCAGCAGGTTCTACCAAGCGGGAGAGACCCAATACTTC.

This clonotype was found many times. V usage is TRBV4-1 and J usage is TRBJ2-1; D remains unclear. With 4 bases removed from V and 5 bases from J, the gap between germline ends came to 21 bases. Germline V lookup: CDR1 MGHRA, CDR2 YSYEKL. The CDR3 loop spans 17 amino acids. CDR3 coding DNA: TGCGCCAGCAGCCCTCGTTCGTCCACCGTACGAAACAATGAGCAGTTCTTC. Protein sequence: CASSPRSSTVRNNEQFF.

Concerning this clonotype itself: The conserved phenylalanine or tryptophan normally closing the CDR3 is absent here, so this likely arose from a read error. This chain joins TRBV12-3 or TRBV12-4 and TRBJ2-7; D perhaps matches TRBD2 (5 bases). The CDR3 totals 14 residues. The CDR3 DNA follows: TGTGTCAGCAGACCCCGATCGGGGTTCAACGAGCAGTACCTC. It codes for CVSRPRSGFNEQYL.

Remarks on this clonotype: Compared with germline, one end of the junction differs, possibly owing to a read error. This chain links TRBV2 with TRBJ2-7; 8 bases match TRBD1. Germline loops: CDR1 SNHLY, CDR2 FYNNEI. This CDR3 is built from 14 residues. The CDR3 reads CASSERGRGPEQHF. DNA of the CDR3: TGTGCCAGTAGTGAAAGGGGCAGGGGGCCCGAGCAGCACTTC. The variable domain in full, with the rest retrieved from reference TRBV2 and TRBJ2-7, is EPEVTQTPSHQVTQMGQEVILRCVPISNHLYFYWYRQILGQKVEFLVSFYNNEISEKSEIFDDQFSVERPDGSNFTLKIRSTKLEDSAMYFCASSERGRGPEQHFGPGTRLTVT.

This clonotype was counted once. The final CDR3 position lacks the conserved phenylalanine or tryptophan, pointing to a likely read error. As DNA, the CDR3 is TGCAGCGTTAAGGGGGACAGTAACAATGAGCAGTTCACC. Amino acid sequence: CSVKGDSNNEQFT. This rearrangement joins TRBV29-1 to TRBJ2-1, with 7 bases lining up with TRBD1. There are 13 residues in the CDR3. V dropped 5 bases and J dropped 5; count of bases not matched to a gene: 6. The germline gives CDR1 SQVTM, CDR2 ANQGSEA.

This clonotype has a count of ten or more. The chain uses TRBV4-1 and TRBJ2-7, with D unresolved. Trimming shortened V by 1 base and J by 3 bases, and 7 bases separated the two germline ends. The germline CDR1 and CDR2 sequences are MGHRA and YSYEKL. CDR3 length: 13 residues. The CDR3 region has the DNA TGCGCCAGCAGCCAAGCGCAGAGCTACGAGCAGTACTTC. Its translation is CASSQAQSYEQYF.

The gene calls are TRBV12-3 or TRBV12-4 and TRBJ2-2; no clear D gene. V shed 6 bases and J shed 9 bases, with 20 bases lying between them. The CDR3 has 15 amino acids. CDR3 DNA sequence: TGTGCCAGCAGGCCAAATGGGGTGAAGGCCCGGGAGCTGTTTTTT. Amino acids: CASRPNGVKARELFF.

This clonotype came up many times. The rearrangement uses TRBV30 and TRBJ2-2; D may correspond to TRBD1 or TRBD2 (5 bases each). V dropped 0 bases and J dropped 0 bases, with 29 bases sitting between them. Per germline, CDR1 GTSNPN and CDR2 SVGIG (reference sequence). The CDR3 totals 22 residues. The CDR3 nucleotides are TGTGCCTGGAGTGTAAAAGGGATCCCGGGACGTCCCCCTAGGGCGAACACCGGGGAGCTGTTTTTT. The encoded protein is CAWSVKGIPGRPPRANTGELFF.

Comment on this clonotype: Possible read error: a much larger clone is one base away. The gene calls are TRBV5-4 and TRBJ1-1; D not certain. Germline lookup yields CDR1 SGHNT and CDR2 YYREEE (reference sequence). The ends were cut back, 4 bases at V and 1 base at J, with 11 bases in the middle. The CDR3 sequence is 14 residues long. CDR3 nucleotides: TGTGCCAGCAGCCGGTCAGCCGCGAACACTGAAGCTTTCTTT. This sequence encodes CASSRSAANTEAFF.

On this clonotype: One end of the junction is discordant with germline, which a read error may explain. The chain couples TRBV6-6 to TRBJ1-1; TRBD1 is a possible D gene (6 bases). The CDR3 sequence is 13 residues long. CDR1 MNHNY and CDR2 SVGAGI come from the germline V gene (reference sequence). The CDR3 DNA sequence: TGTACCAGTAGCATGACAGGAAACACTGAAGCTTTCTTT. Translation gives CTSSMTGNTEAFF.

The genes are TRBV11-3 and TRBJ2-1, with 12 bases lining up with TRBD2. This CDR3 region has 16 residues. The J segment lost 7 bases and the V segment lost 5 bases, leaving 9 bases of the junction unmatched. From germline, CDR1 is SGHNT and CDR2 YENEEA. CDR3 in amino acids: CASSLGLAGSGNEQFF. The CDR3 coding sequence is TGTGCCAGCAGCCTCGGACTAGCGGGATCGGGGAATGAGCAGTTCTTC.

About this clonotype itself: No conserved phenylalanine or tryptophan ends this CDR3, so it is likely a read error. This chain joins TRBV11-2 and TRBJ1-6, with no clear D. CDR3 length: 14 residues. Germline V gene sequence: CDR1 SGHAT, CDR2 FQNNGV. V lost 0 bases and J lost 7, with 7 bases in between. The CDR3, as DNA: TGTGCCAGCAGCTTAGATTCGGGAAATTCACCCCTCCACTCT. It specifies CASSLDSGNSPLHS.

There are a few counts of this clonotype. The chain has TRBV28 and TRBJ2-2; TRBD1 aligns across 7 bases. The CDR3 runs 14 residues. Germline lookup yields CDR1 MDHEN and CDR2 SYDVKM. V shed 7 bases, J shed 1 base, and the junction held 3 bases outside the gene matches. CDR3 amino acids: CASTGTVNTGELFF. For the CDR3, the DNA is TGTGCCAGCACCGGGACAGTGAACACCGGGGAGCTGTTTTTT. Complete variable domain (other parts from reference TRBV28 and TRBJ2-2): DVKVTQSSRYLVKRTGEKVFLECVQDMDHENMFWYRQDPGLGLRLIYFSYDVKMKEKGDIPEGYSVSREKKERFSLILESASTNQTSMYLCASTGTVNTGELFFGEGSRLTVL.

This clonotype was seen ten or more times. The gene calls are TRBV7-8 and TRBJ2-3, with D unclear. Germline CDR1 is SGHVS and CDR2 is FQNEAQ. Between the trimmed V and J ends, which lost 5 bases and 1 base, there was a span of 7 bases. This CDR3 has 13 residues. In DNA, the CDR3 is TGTGCCAGCAGCCGCCTGCGCACAGATACGCAGTATTTT. Its protein is CASSRLRTDTQYF.

To note about this clonotype: A read error may produce the germline difference seen at one junction end. This chain uses TRBV11-2 with TRBJ2-5; no definite D call. The CDR3 has 13 amino acids. CDR1 and CDR2 from the germline V gene are SGHAT and FQNNGV. This CDR3 reads CASGSFTQETQYF. CDR3 nucleotides: TGTGCCAGCGGCTCGTTTACCCAAGAGACCCAGTATTTC.

This clonotype was observed a handful of times. The chain uses TRBV7-8 and TRBJ2-7; 7 bases fit TRBD2. This CDR3 is built from 15 residues. Germline V gene data show CDR1 as SGHVS and CDR2 as FQNEAQ. Losses at the gene ends were 5 bases for V and 5 bases for J; bases not matched to a gene: 12. CDR3 sequence reads: CASSQTTNGRHEQYF. For the CDR3, the DNA is TGTGCCAGCAGCCAGACGACTAACGGGAGGCACGAGCAGTACTTC.

Details on this clonotype: Germline is not matched at one junction end, which may reflect a read error. CDR3 sequence reads: CASNSRRKYNEQLF. CDR3 sequence (DNA): TGTGCCAGCAACTCCAGACGGAAATACAATGAGCAGCTCTTC. The chain uses TRBV11-3 and TRBJ2-1; D is unresolved. Germline V gene lookup returns CDR1 SGHNT and CDR2 YENEEA. There are 14 residues in the CDR3.